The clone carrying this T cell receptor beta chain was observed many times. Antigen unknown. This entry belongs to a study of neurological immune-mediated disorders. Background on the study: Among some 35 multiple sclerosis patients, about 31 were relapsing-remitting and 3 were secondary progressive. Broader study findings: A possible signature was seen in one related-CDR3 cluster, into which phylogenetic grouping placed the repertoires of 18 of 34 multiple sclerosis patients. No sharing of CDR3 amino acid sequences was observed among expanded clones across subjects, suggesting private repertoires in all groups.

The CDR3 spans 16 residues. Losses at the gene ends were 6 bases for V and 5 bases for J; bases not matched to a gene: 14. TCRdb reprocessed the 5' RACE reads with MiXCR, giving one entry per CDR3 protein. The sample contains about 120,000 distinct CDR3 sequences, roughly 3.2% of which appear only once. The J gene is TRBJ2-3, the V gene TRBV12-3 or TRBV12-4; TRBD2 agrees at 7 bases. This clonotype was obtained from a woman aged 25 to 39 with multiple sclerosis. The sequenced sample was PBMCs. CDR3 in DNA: TGTGCCAGCAGCTCCTTACGTGGGAGGGACCTAGATACGCAGTATTTT. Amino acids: CASSSLRGRDLDTQYF.